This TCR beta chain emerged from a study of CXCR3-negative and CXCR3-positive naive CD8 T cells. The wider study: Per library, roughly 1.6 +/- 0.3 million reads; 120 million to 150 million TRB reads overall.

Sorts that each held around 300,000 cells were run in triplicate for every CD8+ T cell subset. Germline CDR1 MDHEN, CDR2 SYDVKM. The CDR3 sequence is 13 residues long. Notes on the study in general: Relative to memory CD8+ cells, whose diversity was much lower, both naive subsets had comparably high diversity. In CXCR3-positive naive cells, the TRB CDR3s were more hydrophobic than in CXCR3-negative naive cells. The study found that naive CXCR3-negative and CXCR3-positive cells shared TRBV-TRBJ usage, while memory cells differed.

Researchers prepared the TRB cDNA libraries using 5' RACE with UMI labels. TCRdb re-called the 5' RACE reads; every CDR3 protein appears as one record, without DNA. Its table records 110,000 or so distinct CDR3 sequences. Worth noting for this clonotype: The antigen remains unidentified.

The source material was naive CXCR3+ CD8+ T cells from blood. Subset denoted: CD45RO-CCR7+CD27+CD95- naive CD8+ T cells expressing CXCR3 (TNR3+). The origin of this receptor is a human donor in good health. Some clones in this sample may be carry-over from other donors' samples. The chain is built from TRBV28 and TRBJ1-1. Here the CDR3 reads CASSPTPEDEAFF.